These 18 T cell receptor beta chains came from one sample sequenced in a study of T cell responses to AZD1222 COVID-19 vaccine. The assay was immunoSEQ multiplex PCR, and TCRdb's table has in-frame clones only and misses some. Of about 120,000 clones in the sample, 85% to 95% were seen once. The sequences come from peripheral blood, collected on day 0 of AZD1222 vaccination. The source is an adult in good health.

This chain connects TRBV3-1 (or the pseudogene TRBV3-2) to TRBJ2-5; 12 bases align to TRBD2. The V gene end was trimmed by 5 bases and the J gene end by 5 bases; junction bases not matched to a gene: 9. The CDR3 is 16 amino acids. Germline CDR1 LGHDT, CDR2 YNNKEL (reference sequence). The CDR3 sequence: CASSAWTSGTGETQYF. CDR3 nucleotide sequence: TGTGCCAGCAGCGCTTGGACTAGCGGGACTGGGGAGACCCAGTACTTC.

V and J are TRBV3-1 (or the pseudogene TRBV3-2) and TRBJ2-6; perhaps TRBD1 as D (5 bases). Germline V gives CDR1 LGHDT, CDR2 YNNKEL (reference sequence). Trimming left V 0 bases short and J 4 bases short, with 16 bases between. The CDR3 covers 18 residues. CDR3 DNA: TGTGCCAGCAGCCAAGATCTGGGCAGGGCGGCGGGGGCCAACGTCCTGACTTTC. This translates into CASSQDLGRAAGANVLTF.

This chain connects TRBV5-8 to TRBJ1-6; D not certain. Germline CDR1 and CDR2: SGHTS and YDEGEE. The CDR3 extends over 12 amino acids. V lost 0 bases and J 10 bases, leaving 5 bases between the germline ends. The CDR3 protein is CASSLVGSPLHF. Here the CDR3 DNA reads TGTGCCAGCAGCTTGGTTGGATCACCCCTCCACTTT.

This chain links TRBV20-1 with TRBJ1-1; TRBD1 aligns across 7 bases. The CDR3 contains 17 residues. CDR1 and CDR2 from the germline V gene are DFQATT and SNEGSKA (reference sequence). V lost 3 bases, J lost 4 bases, and 17 bases stayed unmatched. The CDR3 sequence is CSASLVTGKPLGTEAFF. For the CDR3, the DNA is TGCAGTGCTAGTCTGGTGACAGGGAAGCCCTTGGGCACTGAAGCTTTCTTT.

This clone was seen once. This chain connects TRBV3-1 (or the pseudogene TRBV3-2) to TRBJ1-4; D remains unclear. With 4 bases removed from V and 0 bases from J, the gap between germline ends came to 12 bases. The CDR3 is made up of 16 amino acids. Germline loops: CDR1 LGHDT, CDR2 YNNKEL (reference sequence). For the CDR3, the DNA is TGTGCCAGCAGCCCCACTCCCCACACAACTAATGAAAAACTGTTTTTT. Protein sequence: CASSPTPHTTNEKLFF.

The chain employs TRBV12-3 or TRBV12-4 and TRBJ2-1; D is ambiguous. Trimming took 2 bases from V and 7 from J, leaving 6 bases between them. The CDR3 length is 12 residues. CDR3 bases: TGTGCCAGCAGTTTACCGCGGAATGAGCAGTTCTTC. This encodes CASSLPRNEQFF.

The CDR3 reads CSVIGGSYEQYF. CDR3 DNA sequence: TGCAGCGTTATTGGGGGGTCCTACGAGCAGTACTTC. This chain joins TRBV29-1 and TRBJ2-7; possibly TRBD2 for D (6 bases). CDR3 length equals 12 residues. V lost 5 bases and J 1 base, leaving 9 bases between the germline ends. CDR1 is SQVTM, CDR2 ANQGSEA, per germline.

This chain connects TRBV4-1 to TRBJ1-2; TRBD1 matches 11 bases. There are 15 residues in the CDR3. After removal of 5 bases from V and 6 bases from J, the junction contained 8 bases not matched to a gene. Germline lookup yields CDR1 MGHRA and CDR2 YSYEKL. As DNA, the CDR3 is TGCGCCAGCAGCACCTGGACAGGGGGCTTAGATGGCTACACCTTC. Encoded protein: CASSTWTGGLDGYTF.

The chain couples TRBV5-1 to TRBJ2-5; 7 bases fit TRBD2. Trimming removed 2 bases from V and 2 bases from J; junction bases left unmatched: 6. CDR3 size: 15 residues. Germline loops: CDR1 SGHRS, CDR2 YFSETQ. The CDR3 bases are TGCGCCAGCAGCTTCTACAGCGGGGCGCAAGAGACCCAGTACTTC. Amino acid sequence: CASSFYSGAQETQYF.

The chain uses TRBV5-6 and TRBJ2-7; D may be TRBD1 (5 bases). This CDR3 spans 14 amino acids. Per the germline V gene, CDR1 is SGHDT and CDR2 is YYEEEE. The V and J ends lost 4 bases and 1 base respectively, with 12 bases between them. The CDR3 DNA follows: TGTGCCAGCAGCCCGCAGGGTGTGTCCTACGAGCAGTACTTC. Translating gives CASSPQGVSYEQYF.

This clone was seen only once. CDR3 protein: CASSPPVGQGDGEKLFF. The CDR3 region has the DNA TGTGCCAGCTCACCTCCGGTGGGACAGGGGGATGGTGAAAAACTGTTTTTT. The V and J genes are TRBV18 and TRBJ1-4; 11 nucleotides line up with TRBD1. CDR3 size: 17 residues. Trimming removed 3 bases from V and 7 bases from J; junction bases left unmatched: 10. Per the germline V gene, CDR1 is KGHSH and CDR2 is LQKENI.

This chain joins TRBV12-3 or TRBV12-4 and TRBJ1-4; no definite D call. The CDR3 covers 13 residues. Trimming removed 7 bases from V and 3 bases from J, with 9 bases in between. The CDR3 nucleotides are TGTGCCAGCAAGGAGCAGCCTAATGAAAAACTGTTTTTT. This translates into CASKEQPNEKLFF.

The chain is built from TRBV11-3 and TRBJ2-5; D perhaps matches TRBD2 (5 bases). Germline-derived CDR1 and CDR2 are SGHNT and YENEEA. The CDR3 is 14 amino acids. Trimming left V 5 bases short and J 5 bases short, with 15 bases between. In nucleotides, the CDR3 is TGTGCCAGCAGCCAAAACAGCGGCGGGGAGACCCAGTACTTC. Protein sequence: CASSQNSGGETQYF.

V usage is TRBV3-1 (or the pseudogene TRBV3-2) and J usage is TRBJ1-5, with 7 bases lining up with TRBD1. The length of the CDR3 is 14 residues. Germline trimming cut 5 bases from V and 5 bases from J; bases unmatched to any gene: 6. The germline gives CDR1 LGHDT, CDR2 YNNKEL (reference sequence). The CDR3 nucleotides are TGTGCCAGCAGCTGGGCAGGGGGTGATCAGCCCCAGCATTTT. This encodes CASSWAGGDQPQHF.

J is TRBJ1-1 and V is TRBV18, with 7 bases fitting TRBD1. After removal of 3 bases from V and 8 bases from J, the junction contained 9 bases not matched to a gene. Per the germline V gene, CDR1 is KGHSH and CDR2 is LQKENI. The CDR3 is 14 residues long. DNA for the CDR3: TGTGCCAGCTCACCCGACAGGGTAACCTGGGAAGCTTTCTTT. Protein: CASSPDRVTWEAFF.

The chain joins TRBV27 to TRBJ1-2; D is possibly TRBD1 (5 bases). CDR1 and CDR2 (germline): MNHEY, SMNVEV (reference sequence). The CDR3 totals 15 residues. V dropped 6 bases and J dropped 3 bases, with 17 bases sitting between them. For the CDR3, the DNA is TGTGCCAGCAGCCCTGCTGGGGGGGGAGACTATGGCTACACCTTC. The encoded protein is CASSPAGGGDYGYTF.

The V gene is TRBV5-1, the J gene TRBJ2-2; D may correspond to TRBD1 or TRBD2 (5 bases each). Trimming took 4 bases from V and 0 from J, leaving 10 bases between them. CDR3 length: 15 residues. Per the germline V gene, CDR1 is SGHRS and CDR2 is YFSETQ. CDR3 sequence reads: CASSQVGANTGELFF. As DNA, the CDR3 is TGCGCCAGCAGCCAAGTGGGGGCGAACACCGGGGAGCTGTTTTTT.

The CDR3, as DNA: TGTGCCAGCACCCGGACAGGGGCTGGAAATCAGCCCCAGCATTTT. As protein: CASTRTGAGNQPQHF. This chain links TRBV7-2 with TRBJ1-5; 9 bases line up with TRBD1. V lost 7 bases to trimming and J lost 4 bases; unmatched junction nucleotides: 8. Germline V gene lookup returns CDR1 SGHTA and CDR2 FQGNSA. This CDR3 comprises 15 residues.